The clone carrying this T cell receptor (beta chain) appeared a single time. Its antigen remains unidentified. V was shortened by 5 bases and J by 7 bases, with 14 bases between the two germline ends. Germline-derived CDR1 and CDR2 are MNHEY and SVGAGI. The CDR3 is made up of 13 amino acids. TCRdb's table, derived via immunoSEQ multiplex PCR, lists solely in-frame clones and lacks some. Of about 90,000 clones in the sample, about 90% were seen once. This record comes from a study of OX40 agonist ivuxolimab in advanced cancers. In the study overall: It was ivuxolimab, an agonistic anti-OX40 (CD134) antibody, that patients were treated with. The study, taken as a whole, reports: Some nonresponders likewise displayed low normalized T-cell clonal expansion. CD4+ and CD8+ T cells in blood underwent clonal expansion by week 6 at 0.1 to 3.0 mg/kg.

The sample consisted of CD4+ or CD8+ T cells sorted from blood, taken in a trial of the OX40 agonist ivuxolimab. The sequence was obtained from an adult with an advanced solid tumor such as melanoma, head and neck, liver or kidney cancer. The chain combines TRBV6-5 with TRBJ1-1; D unclear. CDR3 nucleotide sequence: TGTGCCAGCAGTCCCCCCGGGATCTATGAAGCTTTCTTT. It yields the protein CASSPPGIYEAFF.